The 25 T cell receptor beta chains listed next were all sequenced from one sample in a study of Japanese encephalitis immunity and Zika vaccine responses (dated by TCRdb to the early 2020s). After labeling with CellTrace CFSE, PBMCs were cultured for roughly 6 days in RPMI containing about 8.3% human serum along with peptide pools, each at 1 ug/mL. Unfixed proliferating CD4 T cells were sorted on a BD FACSAria as live CD56-CD19-CD16-CD3+CD4+ CFSE-low cells. Library preparation was by 5' RACE. The sequencing machine was an Illumina MiSeq. The public sequencing data were trimmed at Q25 with fastp and processed into clonotypes with MiXCR by TCRdb, which kept only in-frame beta chains. Each entry merges the rows of one CDR3 protein and shows their most common DNA and genes. The sample records roughly 280 distinct CDR3 sequences, less than 3% of which are singletons. The ten largest clones capture about 30% of the sample.

Sequences were derived from antigen-activated CD4+ T cells from blood, cultured, sampled during a Zika inactivated vaccine study. The receptors derive from an adult woman who received an inactivated Zika virus vaccine.

This clonotype was recorded at least ten times. V is TRBV24-1 and J is TRBJ2-2; 7 positions agree with TRBD2. The trim removed 6 bases at V and 2 bases at J, leaving 8 bases unmatched. This CDR3 has 16 amino acids. Germline V gives CDR1 KGHDR, CDR2 SFDVKD. The CDR3 sequence is CATSLAGAGNTGELFF. The CDR3, as DNA: TGTGCCACCAGTCTCGCGGGAGCAGGTAACACCGGGGAGCTGTTTTTT.

This clonotype is judged medium-sized. This chain uses TRBV5-1 with TRBJ2-3, with TRBD2 matching 8 bases. J gave up 3 bases and V 4 bases, and 10 bases lay outside the gene matches. The germline V gene has CDR1 SGHRS and CDR2 YFSETQ. The CDR3 consists of 16 residues. The CDR3 DNA follows: TGCGCCAGCAGCCCTGGCGGGACTAGTCCAACAGATACGCAGTATTTT. This sequence encodes CASSPGGTSPTDTQYF.

By sample fraction, this clonotype is medium-sized (0.01 to 0.1%). The J gene is TRBJ2-1, the V gene TRBV6-1, with 8 positions matching TRBD2. The CDR3 runs to 15 residues. Germline loops: CDR1 MNHNS, CDR2 SASEGT. Trimming took 6 bases from V and 0 from J; bases not matched to a gene: 4. DNA for the CDR3: TGTGCCAGCAGAGGGACTAGGAACTCCTACAATGAGCAGTTCTTC. Protein sequence: CASRGTRNSYNEQFF.

In its sample, this clonotype ranks as large. This chain uses TRBV5-1 with TRBJ2-6; D remains unclear. The V gene's germline CDR1 is SGHRS and CDR2 YFSETQ. V lost 0 bases, J lost 2 bases, and 9 bases lay in between. The CDR3 spans 16 residues. The CDR3 sequence: CASSLELMPGANVLTF. The CDR3, as DNA: TGCGCCAGCAGCTTGGAGTTGATGCCTGGGGCCAACGTCCTGACTTTC.

This clonotype is categorized as medium-sized. The CDR3 loop reads CASSQEEGREVGYTF. CDR3 DNA sequence: TGCGCCAGCAGCCAAGAGGAAGGCAGGGAGGTTGGCTACACCTTC. The chain combines TRBV4-3 with TRBJ1-2, with D possibly TRBD1 on 5 matching bases. The CDR3 extends over 15 amino acids. Germline loops: CDR1 LGHNA, CDR2 YSLEER. V lost 0 bases, J lost 7 bases, and 15 bases lay in between.

By share, this clonotype counts as medium-sized. The rearrangement links TRBV6-5 to TRBJ2-2; no definite D call. V was trimmed by 0 bases and J by 5 bases, leaving 7 bases between them. The germline V gene encodes CDR1 MNHEY and CDR2 SVGAGI. The CDR3 has 14 residues. CDR3 protein: CASSYSPRTGELFF. DNA of the CDR3: TGTGCCAGCAGTTACTCCCCGAGAACCGGGGAGCTGTTTTTT.

This clonotype is hyperexpanded within its sample. The J gene is TRBJ2-3, the V gene TRBV5-4, with 9 positions matching TRBD1. The length of the CDR3 is 17 residues. Germline V gene data show CDR1 as SGHNT and CDR2 as YYREEE (reference sequence). V was pared by 0 bases and J by 1 base, with 6 bases of the junction left unmatched. In DNA, the CDR3 is TGTGCCAGCAGCTTGGGGACAGGGGCTTCCGGCACAGATACGCAGTATTTT. Encoded protein: CASSLGTGASGTDTQYF.

Judged by abundance, this clonotype is medium-sized. This sequence joins TRBV18 and TRBJ2-2; D ambiguous. Germline CDR1 KGHSH, CDR2 LQKENI. V lost 3 bases, J lost 6 bases, and 5 bases lay in between. There are 12 residues in the CDR3. Written as DNA, the CDR3 is TGTGCCAGCTCACCCCTACCCGGGGAGCTGTTTTTT. Its translation: CASSPLPGELFF.

By frequency in the sample, this clonotype is large (0.1 to 1%). This chain uses TRBV9 with TRBJ1-1; D is unclear. CDR3 length equals 15 residues. V lost 4 bases, J lost 0 bases, and 13 bases lay in between. Germline V CDR1 and CDR2: SGDLS, YYNGEE. In DNA, the CDR3 is TGTGCCAGCAGCCCAGACAACATCATGAACACTGAAGCTTTCTTT. This translates into CASSPDNIMNTEAFF.

By sample share, this clonotype is large. J is TRBJ1-1 and V is TRBV5-1; D unresolved. Per germline, CDR1 SGHRS and CDR2 YFSETQ. The CDR3 is 14 residues long. The ends were cut back, 0 bases at V and 5 bases at J, with 11 bases in the middle. CDR3 sequence (DNA): TGCGCCAGCAGCTTGGAACGGAGAGGAACTGAAGCTTTCTTT. Its translation is CASSLERRGTEAFF.

This clonotype is categorized as medium-sized. V and J are TRBV5-1 and TRBJ2-2, with 14 bases aligning to TRBD2. This CDR3 is built from 15 residues. The V gene's germline CDR1 is SGHRS and CDR2 YFSETQ. The J segment lost 6 bases and the V segment lost 4 bases, leaving 2 bases of the junction unmatched. CDR3 loop: CASSETSGGAGELFF. As DNA, the CDR3 is TGCGCCAGCAGCGAGACTAGCGGGGGGGCCGGGGAGCTGTTTTTT.

This chain uses TRBV19 with TRBJ1-1; no reliable D call. From germline, CDR1 is LNHDA and CDR2 SQIVND (reference sequence). V was cut by 7 bases and J by 1 base, with 10 bases left in between. The CDR3 has 13 residues. The CDR3 bases are TGTGCCAGTAAACGACCTGGGAACACTGAAGCTTTCTTT. This translates into CASKRPGNTEAFF.

By share, this clonotype ranks as medium-sized. The gene calls are TRBV20-1 and TRBJ1-2; 9 nucleotides agree with TRBD1. The germline V gene has CDR1 DFQATT and CDR2 SNEGSKA (reference sequence). The CDR3 runs to 14 residues. Trimming took 8 bases from V and 8 from J; bases not matched to a gene: 15. The CDR3 nucleotides read TGCAGTTTACAGGACAGGGGTTCGACTTGGGGCTACACCTTC. It is translated as CSLQDRGSTWGYTF.

In this sample, this clonotype is medium-sized (0.01 to 0.1%). V is TRBV6-1 and J is TRBJ2-4; 8 bases match TRBD2. The length of the CDR3 is 14 residues. Germline V gene sequence: CDR1 MNHNS, CDR2 SASEGT. V shed 5 bases and J 6 bases; nucleotides not matched to a gene: 6. The CDR3 bases are TGTGCCAGCAGTCGGCGGGGGGAGGGAAACATTCAGTACTTC. It translates to CASSRRGEGNIQYF.

This clonotype is termed hyperexpanded. The V and J genes are TRBV20-1 and TRBJ2-4; D is undetermined. The CDR3 contains 14 residues. The ends were cut back, 0 bases at V and 0 bases at J, with 6 bases in the middle. Germline lookup yields CDR1 DFQATT and CDR2 SNEGSKA (reference sequence). The CDR3 coding sequence is TGCAGTGCTAGAGAACACCAAGCCAAAAACATTCAGTACTTC. This gives the protein CSAREHQAKNIQYF.

This clonotype is large in the sample. This chain uses TRBV15 with TRBJ2-3, with no clear D. Germline V CDR1 and CDR2: LNHNV, YYDKDF (reference sequence). Trimming took off 9 bases at V and 2 bases at J, with 12 bases between the two ends. The CDR3 runs to 13 residues. The CDR3 spells CATRASLTDTQYF. CDR3 coding DNA: TGTGCCACAAGGGCCTCTCTCACAGATACGCAGTATTTT.

This clonotype counts as hyperexpanded (1% or more). J is TRBJ2-4 and V is TRBV4-3; D unresolved. V was trimmed by 0 bases and J by 16 bases, leaving 13 bases between them. Germline assignment: CDR1 LGHNA and CDR2 YSLEER. The CDR3 consists of 12 residues. The CDR3: CASSQEIGEPYF. DNA of the CDR3: TGCGCCAGCAGCCAAGAAATTGGAGAGCCCTACTTC.

This clonotype is labeled hyperexpanded. V is TRBV5-8 and J is TRBJ2-3; 7 bases map to TRBD2. The germline V gene has CDR1 SGHTS and CDR2 YDEGEE. CDR3 length equals 16 residues. V shed 0 bases and J 0 bases; nucleotides not matched to a gene: 4. CDR3 nucleotide sequence: TGTGCCAGCAGCTTGGAAGCGGGGTCTAGCACAGATACGCAGTATTTT. This codes for CASSLEAGSSTDTQYF.

This clonotype is large within its sample. The V call is TRBV4-3, the J call TRBJ2-2, with 8 bases fitting TRBD2. V lost 1 base to trimming and J lost 7 bases; unmatched junction nucleotides: 5. The CDR3 loop spans 15 amino acids. CDR1 is LGHNA and CDR2 is YSLEER in the germline V gene. The CDR3 here is CASSQVGLAGGELFF. The DNA for the CDR3 is TGCGCCAGCAGCCAAGTAGGACTAGCCGGCGGGGAGCTGTTTTTT.

By proportion, this clonotype is medium-sized (0.01 to 0.1%). The rearrangement joins TRBV20-1 to TRBJ1-4; TRBD1 matches 10 bases. In germline, CDR1 is DFQATT, CDR2 SNEGSKA (reference sequence). The V gene end was trimmed by 3 bases and the J gene end by 8 bases; junction bases not matched to a gene: 3. This CDR3 contains 13 residues. The CDR3 loop is CSARGGQGEKLFF. CDR3 nucleotides: TGCAGTGCTAGGGGGGGACAGGGGGAAAAACTGTTTTTT.

This clonotype is medium-sized. V gene TRBV6-5 combines with J gene TRBJ1-2, with 7 bases lining up with TRBD1. The germline V gene has CDR1 MNHEY and CDR2 SVGAGI. V was pared by 4 bases and J by 8 bases, with 10 bases of the junction left unmatched. The CDR3 contains 14 residues. CDR3 DNA: TGTGCCAGCAGTTCCCACGGACAGGCCGGCGGCTACACCTTC. Translating gives CASSSHGQAGGYTF.

CDR3 nucleotide sequence: TGTGCCAGCAGTGAAACAGGTCAAGGTGGCTACACCTTC. This translates into CASSETGQGGYTF. The chain joins TRBV6-1 to TRBJ1-2; perhaps TRBD1 as D (5 bases). CDR3 length: 13 residues. In germline, CDR1 is MNHNS, CDR2 SASEGT. Trimming shortened V by 2 bases and J by 7 bases, and 11 bases separated the two germline ends.

Within the sample, this clonotype is large (0.1 to 1%). The chain employs TRBV4-3 and TRBJ1-2; 11 nucleotides align to TRBD1. This CDR3 region has 17 residues. Germline loops: CDR1 LGHNA, CDR2 YSLEER. With V trimmed by 3 bases and J by 0 bases, 6 bases remained unmatched. CDR3 DNA: TGCGCCAGCAGCCAGGTTGGGGGACAGGGGGCTAACTATGGCTACACCTTC. This gives the protein CASSQVGGQGANYGYTF.

By its share, this clonotype is large. This chain uses TRBV30 with TRBJ1-5; TRBD1 agrees at 7 bases. Losses at the gene ends were 2 bases for V and 2 bases for J; bases not matched to a gene: 3. Germline CDR1 GTSNPN, CDR2 SVGIG (reference sequence). The CDR3 totals 14 residues. The CDR3 here is CAWSPGTGNQPQHF. The CDR3 DNA sequence: TGTGCCTGGAGTCCGGGGACAGGCAATCAGCCCCAGCATTTT. Variable domain in full (rest from reference TRBV30 and TRBJ1-5): SQTIHQWPATLVQPVGSPLSLECTVEGTSNPNLYWYRQAAGRGLQLLFYSVGIGQISSEVPQNLSASRPQDRQFILSSKKLLLSDSGFYLCAWSPGTGNQPQHFGDGTRLSIL.

This clonotype was observed a few times. V gene TRBV3-1 combines with J gene TRBJ1-1; D is possibly TRBD1 (5 bases). CDR3 length equals 14 residues. Trimming took 4 bases from V and 1 from J, leaving 10 bases between them. Germline V gives CDR1 LGHDT, CDR2 YNNKEL (reference sequence). CDR3 amino acids: CASSRWTSNTEAFF. The CDR3 nucleotides are TGTGCCAGCAGCCGTTGGACATCGAACACTGAAGCTTTCTTT.